Listed below are T cell receptor beta chains from one sample, sequenced in a study of blood T cell repertoires in COVID-19. Here immunoSEQ multiplex PCR was the method, and the copy in TCRdb shows in-frame clones only, minus some. Seen here are about 130,000 clones, about 78% observed once, and the top ten hold roughly 11%. Sequencing was carried out using peripheral blood. These receptors were obtained from a man in his sixties who had recovered from COVID-19. CDR3s leave out the opening cysteine and the closing phenylalanine or tryptophan. Size is omitted from some rows. Given values are once, few, many or a class for expanded clones.

V	size	CDR3
TRBV18	NA	ASSPDRGSSGANVLT
TRBV14	NA	ASSQGLQEQY
TRBV3-1/TRBV3-2	NA	ASSIIGAGFNEQY
TRBV7-3	NA	ASRKDTNTGELF
TRBV19	NA	ASTPRQGLGYGYT
TRBV7-8	NA	ASSLITSGGSGELF
TRBV6-5	NA	AALRGTRNIQY
TRBV19	few	ASMGPYQETQY
TRBV11-2	NA	ASSLDKGGRNTEAF
TRBV19	NA	ASSPGGGTSGSSYNEQF
TRBV7-9	once	ASSLSGVSQETQY
TRBV3-1/TRBV3-2	NA	ASSQMGQNNQPQH
TRBV6-5	NA	ASSYQGQASGEKLF
TRBV6-5	NA	ASNDRGREGYT
TRBV20-1	once	SASLGAIGQPQH
TRBV27	once	ASSLAQGIGTQY
TRBV5-1	few	ASSPDRTSGGSQY
TRBV18	NA	ASSPSGGPTDTQY
TRBV6-5	NA	ASLMRGTDTQY
TRBV6-1	NA	ASRQAGGNQPQH
TRBV20-1	NA	SASSQGGETQY
TRBV7-8	NA	ASSLGDSPEFRGAF
TRBV5-4	NA	ASSLSLAGVGETQY
TRBV6-5	few	ASSSDSLNQPQH
TRBV7-8	NA	ASSPGLAGGVQY
TRBV28	NA	ASSLGGGTGELF
TRBV2	NA	ASTRGWNTEAF
TRBV14	NA	ASSRLSGGQGAQY